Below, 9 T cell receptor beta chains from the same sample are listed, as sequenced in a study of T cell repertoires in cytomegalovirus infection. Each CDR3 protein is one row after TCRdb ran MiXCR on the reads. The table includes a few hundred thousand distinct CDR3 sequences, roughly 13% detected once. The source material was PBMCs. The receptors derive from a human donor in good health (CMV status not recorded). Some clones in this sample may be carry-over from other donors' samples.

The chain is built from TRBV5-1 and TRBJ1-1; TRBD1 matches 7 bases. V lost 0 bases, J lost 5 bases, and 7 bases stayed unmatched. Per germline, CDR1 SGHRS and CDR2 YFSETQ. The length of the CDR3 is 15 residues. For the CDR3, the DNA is TGCGCCAGCAGCTTGGGGGCAGGGGGAGGAACTGAAGCTTTCTTT. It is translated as CASSLGAGGGTEAFF.

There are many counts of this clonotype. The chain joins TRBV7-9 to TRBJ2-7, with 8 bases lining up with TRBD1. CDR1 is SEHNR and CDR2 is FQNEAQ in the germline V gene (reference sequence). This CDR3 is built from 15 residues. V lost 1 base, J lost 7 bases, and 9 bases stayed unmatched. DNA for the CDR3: TGTGCCAGCAGCTTAGTACAGGACAGGGTCGGTGAGCAGTACTTC. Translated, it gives CASSLVQDRVGEQYF. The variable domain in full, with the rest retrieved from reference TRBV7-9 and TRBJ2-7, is DTGVSQNPRHKITKRGQNVTFRCDPISEHNRLYWYRQTLGQGPEFLTYFQNEAQLEKSRLLSDRFSAERPKGSFSTLEIQRTEQGDSAMYLCASSLVQDRVGEQYFGPGTRLTVT.

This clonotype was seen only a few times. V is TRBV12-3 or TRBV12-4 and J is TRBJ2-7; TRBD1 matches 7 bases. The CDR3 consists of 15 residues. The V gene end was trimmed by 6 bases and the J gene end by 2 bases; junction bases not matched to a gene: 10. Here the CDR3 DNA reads TGTGCCAGCAGCCCAGGGACAGCCGCCCCCTACGAGCAGTACTTC. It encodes CASSPGTAAPYEQYF.

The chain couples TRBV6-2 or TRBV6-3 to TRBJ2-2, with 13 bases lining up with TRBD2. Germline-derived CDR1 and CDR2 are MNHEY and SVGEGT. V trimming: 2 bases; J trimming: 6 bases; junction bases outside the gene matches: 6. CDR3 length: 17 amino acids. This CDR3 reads CASSYRRTSGSSGELFF. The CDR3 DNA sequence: TGTGCCAGCAGTTACCGCAGGACTAGCGGGAGTTCCGGGGAGCTGTTTTTT.

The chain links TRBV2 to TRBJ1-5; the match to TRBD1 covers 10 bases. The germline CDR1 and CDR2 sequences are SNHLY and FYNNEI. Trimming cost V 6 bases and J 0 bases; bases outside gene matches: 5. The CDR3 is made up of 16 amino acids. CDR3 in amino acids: CASRADRGDSNQPQHF. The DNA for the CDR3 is TGTGCCAGCAGAGCGGACAGGGGGGATAGCAATCAGCCCCAGCATTTT. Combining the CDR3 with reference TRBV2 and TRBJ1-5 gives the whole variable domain EPEVTQTPSHQVTQMGQEVILRCVPISNHLYFYWYRQILGQKVEFLVSFYNNEISEKSEIFDDQFSVERPDGSNFTLKIRSTKLEDSAMYFCASRADRGDSNQPQHFGDGTRLSIL.

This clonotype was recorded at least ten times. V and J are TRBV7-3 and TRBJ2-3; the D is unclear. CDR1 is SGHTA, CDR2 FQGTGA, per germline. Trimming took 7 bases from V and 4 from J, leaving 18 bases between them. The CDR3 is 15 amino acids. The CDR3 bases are TGTGCCAGCAACTTTCATATCCCGTTCCCAGATACGCAGTATTTT. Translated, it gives CASNFHIPFPDTQYF.

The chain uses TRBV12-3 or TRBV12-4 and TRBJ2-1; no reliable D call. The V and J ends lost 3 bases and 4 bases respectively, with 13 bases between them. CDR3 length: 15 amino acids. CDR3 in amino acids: CASSLYSLGYNEQFF. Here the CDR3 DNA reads TGTGCCAGCAGTTTGTACAGTCTCGGGTACAATGAGCAGTTCTTC.

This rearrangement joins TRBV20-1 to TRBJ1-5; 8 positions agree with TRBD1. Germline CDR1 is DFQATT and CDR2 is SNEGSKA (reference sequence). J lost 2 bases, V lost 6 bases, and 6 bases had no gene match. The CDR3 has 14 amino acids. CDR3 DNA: TGCAGTGCAAAAGACAGGGGTGGCAATCAGCCCCAGCATTTT. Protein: CSAKDRGGNQPQHF.

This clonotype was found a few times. The CDR3 spells CSVELPREQFF. The CDR3 DNA sequence: TGCAGCGTTGAACTTCCACGAGAGCAGTTCTTC. The gene calls are TRBV29-1 and TRBJ2-1; D remains ambiguous. Germline V lookup: CDR1 SQVTM, CDR2 ANQGSEA. The length of the CDR3 is 11 residues. The V end was cut by 2 bases, the J end by 10 bases, with 9 bases between.